The text below deals with one T cell receptor (beta chain). The antigen it recognizes is unknown. No much larger clone exists at a distance of one base, and base qualities are not known. The data belong to a study of ipilimumab plus nivolumab after autologous stem cell transplantation (dated by TCRdb to 2020 to 2023). Study-wide context: The median number of doses received by trial patients was about five for ipilimumab and under 10 for nivolumab. The intent-to-treat population of the trial was made up of 30 to 40 patients. Included in the myeloma cohort were high-risk transplant-naive patients as well as patients relapsing within 3 years of a first autologous transplant. Patients in the trial were undergoing autologous transplant and had high-risk diffuse large B cell lymphoma, mature T cell lymphoma, or multiple myeloma.

The cysteine opens and the phenylalanine closes a CDR3 of 15 amino acids. Of the read, only the CDR3 DNA is kept; its 45 bases are in frame from base 1. Taken from the germline V gene, the CDR1 and CDR2 loops are SGHVS and FQNEAQ. Trimming costs V 5 bases and J 4 bases, and their ends lie 15 bases apart. To prepare the library, the immunoSEQ multiplex PCR assay was applied. TCRdb mirrors the immuneACCESS table, restricted to in-frame sequences. Some clones are absent from its copies; in checked studies, under half trace to an unresolved V gene, and the reason for the others is unknown. Here the sample has about 10,000 clones; about 70% occur a single time. The top ten clonotypes cover 19% of the sample. Overall results and qualifications from the work: The authors stated that profiles of the T cell receptor repertoire, regulatory T cell phenotype and gut microbiota provided a biologic rationale for studying this approach further. Combined checkpoint inhibition as post-transplant consolidation was concluded by the authors to appear tolerable.

Checkpoint therapy was initiated 14 to 28 days after autologous transplant, and ipilimumab was administered at 1 mg/kg intravenously on day 1 of selected weeks. Nivolumab was given at 3 mg/kg intravenously on day 1 of weeks 1, 4, 7, 10, and every two weeks through week 26. This was a Phase Ib clinical trial that tested ipilimumab plus nivolumab, given as combined checkpoint inhibition, for consolidation following autologous stem cell transplantation. This sample comprised PBMCs, obtained in a trial of ipilimumab plus nivolumab as post-transplant consolidation. The rearrangement combines TRBV7-8 with TRBJ1-5; TRBD1 is a possible D gene, resting on 6 matching bases. The sequence was obtained from a female donor with multiple myeloma. The DNA is as follows: TGTGCCAGCAGCCGTGTAGGGGGGGTAAATCAGCCCCAGCATTTT. Its protein product is CASSRVGGVNQPQHF.